This T cell receptor beta chain was retrieved from a study of cytomegalovirus exposure and HLA in healthy donors. Vbeta (60) and Jbeta (13) primers were used in the PCR. Clones were sequenced by immunoSEQ multiplex PCR, and TCRdb holds only the in-frame ones, with some missing. This table lists about 60,000 clones. The CDR3 runs 13 residues. Germline CDR1 reads MNHEY; CDR2 reads SVGAGI. V gave up 1 base and J gave up 2 bases, with 6 bases separating them. Study results and limitations: In a later analysis, specific HLA alleles were associated with 15,000 or so TCR beta sequences at a 0.05 false discovery rate. Rarity held for most TCR sequences, but there were some public TCRs that occurred in many donors. The later analysis indicated that the majority of CMV-associated TCR beta chains appeared HLA-restricted.

Note on this clone: Its antigen remains unidentified.

This receptor was taken from a woman aged 18-29 years in good health and CMV-seronegative. The chain carries TRBV6-5 and TRBJ2-7; unclear D gene. The sequencing input was PBMCs. The CDR3 sequence is CASSYFQAYEQYF. CDR3 DNA: TGTGCCAGCAGTTACTTCCAGGCCTACGAGCAGTACTTC.